The T cell receptor beta chain under discussion was sequenced for a study of T cell responses to AZD1222 COVID-19 vaccine. Whole-study findings and limits: Repertoires were obtained only post-peak T cell response.

With respect to this clone: The antigen is undetermined.

Using immunoSEQ multiplex PCR, the repertoire was profiled, and TCRdb retains in-frame clones only, with some absent. The sample carries approximately 160,000 clones, under 95% recorded once. CDR1 and CDR2 (germline): MNHEY, SVGAGI. Trimming left V 7 bases short and J 6 bases short, with 9 bases between. The CDR3 length is 12 residues. Sequencing used peripheral blood, obtained 28 days after the second AZD1222 dose. The V and J genes are TRBV6-5 and TRBJ2-2; no reliable D call. The sequence derives from an adult who received the AZD1222 COVID-19 vaccine. The CDR3 DNA follows: TGTGCCAGCACCTGGTTCTCCGGGGAGCTGTTTTTT. Amino acids: CASTWFSGELFF.